These T cell receptor beta chains were read from a single sample in a study of blood T cells in healthy people across ages. TCRdb analysed the 5' RACE reads with MiXCR anew, one entry per CDR3 protein. Of 550,000 to 700,000 distinct CDR3 sequences in the sample, approximately 30% were seen once. Sequenced input: blood. The source is a woman between 65 and 79 years old in good health. Both conserved end residues are part of each CDR3. Each record gives: V gene, J gene, clone size, D gene, CDR3 DNA, CDR3 protein. A D gene is named only where the DNA matches it firmly. Size tells how often a clone was seen (once, few, many) or the class of an expanded clone, and some rows leave it out.

V gene: TRBV6-5
J gene: TRBJ2-3
clone size: .
D gene: .
CDR3 DNA: TGTGCTGCCACTGGGGTCGGAACGCAGTATTTT
CDR3 protein: CAATGVGTQYF

V gene: TRBV20-1
J gene: TRBJ1-4
clone size: few
D gene: .
CDR3 DNA: TGCAGTGCTAGAGGGGGGAGACAGTCCGAAAAACTGTTTTTT
CDR3 protein: CSARGGRQSEKLFF

V gene: TRBV6-1
J gene: TRBJ2-5
clone size: .
D gene: .
CDR3 DNA: TGTGCCAGTTACAAGGACTACCTAGCCGCCGCCGAGACCCAGTACTTC
CDR3 protein: CASYKDYLAAAETQYF

V gene: TRBV11-3
J gene: TRBJ1-1
clone size: .
D gene: .
CDR3 DNA: TGTGCCAGCAGCTCCAGGAGAGGCCTCATGAACACTGAAGCTTTCTTT
CDR3 protein: CASSSRRGLMNTEAFF

V gene: TRBV7-9
J gene: TRBJ2-7
clone size: .
D gene: .
CDR3 DNA: TGTGCCAGCAGCGGACGGACTCCTAACGAGCAGTACTTC
CDR3 protein: CASSGRTPNEQYF

V gene: TRBV20-1
J gene: TRBJ2-1
clone size: .
D gene: .
CDR3 DNA: TGCAGTGCTAGTCGCGGCGCCCTAACCTACAATGAGCAGTTCTTC
CDR3 protein: CSASRGALTYNEQFF

V gene: TRBV4-3
J gene: TRBJ2-5
clone size: few
D gene: .
CDR3 DNA: TGCGCCAGCAGCCCACTGTGGAGGGAAGAGACCCAGTACTTC
CDR3 protein: CASSPLWREETQYF

V gene: TRBV29-1
J gene: TRBJ1-1
clone size: .
D gene: .
CDR3 DNA: TGCAGCGCCATGGGTACTGAAGCTTTCTTT
CDR3 protein: CSAMGTEAFF

V gene: TRBV5-6
J gene: TRBJ2-3
clone size: few
D gene: .
CDR3 DNA: TGTGCCAGCAGTGCTTTTCGAGATACGCAGTATTTT
CDR3 protein: CASSAFRDTQYF

V gene: TRBV10-3
J gene: TRBJ2-5
clone size: few
D gene: TRBD1
CDR3 DNA: TGTGCCATCAATGGACAGGCTCAGGAGACCCAGTACTTC
CDR3 protein: CAINGQAQETQYF

V gene: TRBV9
J gene: TRBJ2-7
clone size: few
D gene: .
CDR3 DNA: TGTGCCAGCAGCGAGGGGTCCTCAGGGATGGAAATACGCGAGCAGTACTTC
CDR3 protein: CASSEGSSGMEIREQYF

V gene: TRBV5-1
J gene: TRBJ2-1
clone size: .
D gene: TRBD2
CDR3 DNA: TGCGCCAGCAGCTTGCCGGGACTAGCGGGGCACAATGAGCAGTTCTTC
CDR3 protein: CASSLPGLAGHNEQFF

V gene: TRBV3-1
J gene: TRBJ2-1
clone size: few
D gene: TRBD2
CDR3 DNA: TGTGCCAGCAGCCAAGAACCGCCTAGCGGGGCCTACAATGAGCAGTTCTTC
CDR3 protein: CASSQEPPSGAYNEQFF

V gene: TRBV20-1
J gene: TRBJ2-7
clone size: .
D gene: .
CDR3 DNA: TGCAGTGCTAGATCGGGCAGGGGCGACGGGTACGAGCAGTACTTC
CDR3 protein: CSARSGRGDGYEQYF

V gene: TRBV20-1
J gene: TRBJ2-1
clone size: .
D gene: TRBD2
CDR3 DNA: TGCAGTGTTGGCGCTAGCGGGGGCGTATTTTTCTCCTACAATGAGCAGTTCTTC
CDR3 protein: CSVGASGGVFFSYNEQFF

V gene: TRBV14
J gene: TRBJ2-7
clone size: .
D gene: .
CDR3 DNA: TGTGCCAGCAGACCCGACGGAGGAAGCTCCTACGAGCAGTACTTC
CDR3 protein: CASRPDGGSSYEQYF

V gene: TRBV3-1
J gene: TRBJ2-1
clone size: few
D gene: .
CDR3 DNA: TGTGCCAGCAGCCAAGAGGGGATGTACAGCGAGCAGTTCTTC
CDR3 protein: CASSQEGMYSEQFF

V gene: TRBV18
J gene: TRBJ2-7
clone size: few
D gene: .
CDR3 DNA: TGTGCCAGCTCACCTGGGACACTGAGCTCCTACGAGCAGTACTTC
CDR3 protein: CASSPGTLSSYEQYF

V gene: TRBV12-3/TRBV12-4
J gene: TRBJ1-4
clone size: .
D gene: TRBD1
CDR3 DNA: TGTGCCAGCAGTCTCCACAGGGGGAGTGAAAAACTGTTTTTT
CDR3 protein: CASSLHRGSEKLFF

V gene: TRBV9
J gene: TRBJ1-3
clone size: once
D gene: .
CDR3 DNA: TGTGCCAGCAGCGGACCCAGTGTTTCTGGAAACACCATATATTTT
CDR3 protein: CASSGPSVSGNTIYF

V gene: TRBV7-2
J gene: TRBJ2-5
clone size: few
D gene: TRBD2
CDR3 DNA: TGTGCCAGCAGCGCCGTAGCGGGGGGAGAGACCCAGTACTTC
CDR3 protein: CASSAVAGGETQYF

V gene: TRBV7-2
J gene: TRBJ2-3
clone size: few
D gene: .
CDR3 DNA: TGTGCCAGCAGCTTAGAAGTCTTCACAGATACGCAGTATTTT
CDR3 protein: CASSLEVFTDTQYF

V gene: TRBV7-2
J gene: TRBJ1-2
clone size: few
D gene: .
CDR3 DNA: TGTGCCAGCAGCGCGGGGGGGGGAAATAACTATGGCTACACCTTC
CDR3 protein: CASSAGGGNNYGYTF

V gene: TRBV7-9
J gene: TRBJ1-4
clone size: .
D gene: .
CDR3 DNA: TGTGCCAGCAGCTGGGACCTAGAGTATGAAAAACTGTTTTTT
CDR3 protein: CASSWDLEYEKLFF

V gene: TRBV12-2
J gene: TRBJ1-2
clone size: few
D gene: .
CDR3 DNA: TGTGCAAGCCGGAACAGGGGAGTTAACTATGGCTACACCTTC
CDR3 protein: CASRNRGVNYGYTF

V gene: TRBV9
J gene: TRBJ2-1
clone size: .
D gene: TRBD2
CDR3 DNA: TGTGCCAGCAGCGTTGAACTAGCGGGGGGAGAGCAGTTCTTC
CDR3 protein: CASSVELAGGEQFF

V gene: TRBV9
J gene: TRBJ1-1
clone size: few
D gene: .
CDR3 DNA: TGTGCCAGCAGCGTAGTCCTGGACGTTGGAGCTTTCTTT
CDR3 protein: CASSVVLDVGAFF

V gene: TRBV24-1
J gene: TRBJ2-1
clone size: .
D gene: TRBD2
CDR3 DNA: TGTGCCACCAGTGATGGGACTAGGAGCTACAATGAGCAGTTCTTC
CDR3 protein: CATSDGTRSYNEQFF